This T cell receptor beta chain was sequenced for a study of T cell responses to AZD1222 COVID-19 vaccine. TCRdb's table, derived via immunoSEQ multiplex PCR, lists solely in-frame clones and lacks some. Of roughly 120,000 clones in the sample, around 90% were seen once. With 2 bases removed from V and 4 bases from J, the gap between germline ends came to 20 bases. The CDR3 is made up of 17 amino acids. Germline V gene data show CDR1 as SGHTA and CDR2 as FQGNSA. The specimen comprised peripheral blood, sampled on day 0 of AZD1222 vaccination. The TCR originated in an adult in good health. V gene TRBV7-2 combines with J gene TRBJ1-2; perhaps TRBD1 as D (5 bases). CDR3 in amino acids: CASSLTEGRWSGYGYTF. The CDR3 region has the DNA TGTGCCAGCAGCTTAACGGAGGGGCGGTGGTCCGGCTATGGCTACACCTTC.